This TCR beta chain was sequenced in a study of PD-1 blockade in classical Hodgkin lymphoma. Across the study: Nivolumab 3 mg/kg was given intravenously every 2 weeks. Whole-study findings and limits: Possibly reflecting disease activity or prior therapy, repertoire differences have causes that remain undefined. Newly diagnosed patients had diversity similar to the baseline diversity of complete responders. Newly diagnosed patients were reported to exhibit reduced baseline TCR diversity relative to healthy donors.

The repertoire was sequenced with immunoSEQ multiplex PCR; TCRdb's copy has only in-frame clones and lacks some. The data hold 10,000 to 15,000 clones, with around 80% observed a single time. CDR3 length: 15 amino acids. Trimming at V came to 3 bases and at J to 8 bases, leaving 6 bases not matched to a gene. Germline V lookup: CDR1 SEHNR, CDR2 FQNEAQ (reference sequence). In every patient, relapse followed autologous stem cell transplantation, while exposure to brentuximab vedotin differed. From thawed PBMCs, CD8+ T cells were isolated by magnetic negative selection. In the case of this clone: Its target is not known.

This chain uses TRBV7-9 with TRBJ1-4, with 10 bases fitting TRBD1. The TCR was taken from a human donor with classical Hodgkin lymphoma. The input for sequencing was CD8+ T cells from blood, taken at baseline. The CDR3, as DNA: TGTGCCAGCAGCTTCCGGGACAGGGGAGGCGAAAAACTGTTTTTT. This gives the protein CASSFRDRGGEKLFF.